Listed here is a single T cell receptor (beta chain). V was pared by 3 bases and J by 0 bases, with 14 bases between. Germline loops: CDR1 MGHRA, CDR2 YSYEKL. The CDR3 covers 17 residues. The data derive from a study of blood T cell repertoires in COVID-19. Study at large: COVID-19 samples from acute and convalescent phases originated in the United States, Italy and Spain. In each case, the material was cDNA or gDNA derived from T cells, B-cell-depleted T cells, or PBMCs.

The authors' processing: Scientists estimated how many nucleated cells there were by amplifying reference gene primers. Profiling relied on immunoSEQ multiplex PCR, and the TCRdb table lists in-frame clones only, not all of them. The V and J calls and clone size were taken over from that table, and D and trimming were inferred from the DNA. The table records about 140,000 clones, around 88% of them present only once. J is TRBJ2-2 and V is TRBV4-1; D might be TRBD2 (7 bases). The TCR originated in a woman aged 55-75 years with acute or convalescent COVID-19. The sample was peripheral blood. The CDR3 sequence is CASSQPRGGANTGELFF. CDR3 in DNA: TGCGCCAGCAGCCAGCCAAGGGGGGGCGCGAACACCGGGGAGCTGTTTTTT.